Listed here are 8 T cell receptor beta chains from one sample, sequenced in a study of Graves' ophthalmopathy and Graves' hyperthyroidism (dated by TCRdb to 2016 to 2019). The data were produced on an Illumina HiSeq 2000. For repertoire sequencing, TCR beta CDR3 regions were amplified from RNA transcripts. A first-round RT-PCR used HTBI primers with the Qiagen OneStep RT-PCR kit, followed by a second-round multiplex PCR, size selection and purification. TCRdb reworked the public reads: Q25 trimming with fastp, MiXCR clone assembly, productive beta chains retained. Rows are unified per CDR3 protein, each entry keeping the most common DNA and genes. This sample lists about 740,000 distinct CDR3 sequences; roughly 41% were detected once. The ten largest clonotypes hold about 40% of the sample. Sequenced material: peripheral blood. The source of these receptors is an adult man with Graves' ophthalmopathy.

This clonotype was recorded a few times. The gene calls are TRBV15 and TRBJ1-2, with a tentative D call TRBD1 (6 bases). CDR3 length: 13 amino acids. Germline V lookup: CDR1 LNHNV, CDR2 YYDKDF (reference sequence). The CDR3: CAARQVTGFGYTF. The CDR3 region has the DNA TGTGCTGCCCGACAGGTTACAGGCTTCGGCTACACCTTC. The full variable domain, completed using reference TRBV15 and TRBJ1-2, is DAMVIQNPRYQVTQFGKPVTLSCSQTLNHNVMYWYQQKSSQAPKLLFHYYDKDFNNEADTPDNFQSRRPNTSFCFLDIRSPGLGDTAMYLCAARQVTGFGYTFGSGTRLTVV.

The V and J genes are TRBV12-3 or TRBV12-4 and TRBJ2-7, with no clear D. The CDR3 is 16 residues long. V gave up 7 bases and J gave up 3 bases, with 22 bases separating them. The CDR3 region is CASMGMGSDTNYEQYF. For the CDR3, the DNA is TGTGCCAGCATGGGTATGGGGTCCGACACAAACTACGAGCAGTACTTC.

This clonotype was counted a few times. The chain is built from TRBV2 and TRBJ2-7, with 13 bases fitting TRBD2. Germline CDR1 is SNHLY and CDR2 is FYNNEI. Trimming cost V 5 bases and J 0 bases; bases outside gene matches: 10. The CDR3 extends over 18 amino acids. The CDR3 region has the DNA TGTGCCAGCAGTACCGGGACTAGCGGGACCTCACCCTCCTACGAGCAGTACTTC. Translated: CASSTGTSGTSPSYEQYF.

With regard to this clonotype: Since a much larger clone is just one base distant, this may be a read error. V is TRBV9 and J is TRBJ1-2; 10 bases line up with TRBD1. This CDR3 spans 13 amino acids. Germline V gives CDR1 SGDLS, CDR2 YYNGEE. The CDR3 spells CTSSVGTGDGYTF. CDR3 bases: TGTACCAGCAGCGTAGGGACAGGGGATGGCTACACCTTC. The whole variable domain, filled in from reference TRBV9 and TRBJ1-2, reads DSGVTQTPKHLITATGQRVTLRCSPRSGDLSVYWYQQSLDQGLQFLIQYYNGEERAKGNILERFSAQQFPDLHSELNLSSLELGDSALYFCTSSVGTGDGYTFGSGTRLTVV.

This clonotype was recorded at least ten times. The rearrangement links TRBV11-2 to TRBJ1-6; the D is unclear. CDR1 and CDR2 from the germline V gene are SGHAT and FQNNGV. The CDR3 consists of 15 residues. V lost 4 bases, J lost 9 bases, and 16 bases lay in between. CDR3 DNA sequence: TGTGCCAGCAGCTCCAGCACCCAGAAGGGTTCACCCCTCCACTTT. It codes for CASSSSTQKGSPLHF.

Details on this clonotype: Just one base apart from a much larger clone, this may be a read error. The V gene is TRBV11-2, the J gene TRBJ1-1; tentative D call: TRBD1 (5 bases). The CDR3 covers 14 residues. V was clipped by 7 bases and J by 1 base, with 13 bases between them. Per germline, CDR1 SGHAT and CDR2 FQNNGV. CDR3 loop: CASTLLTANTEAFF. The CDR3 DNA is TGTGCCAGCACCCTACTGACAGCGAACACTGAAGCTTTCTTT. Complete variable domain (other parts from reference TRBV11-2 and TRBJ1-1): EAGVAQSPRYKIIEKRQSVAFWCNPISGHATLYWYQQILGQGPKLLIQFQNNGVVDDSQLPKDRFSAERLKGVDSTLKIQPAKLEDSAVYLCASTLLTANTEAFFGQGTRLTVV.

This clonotype was detected ten times or more. This chain links TRBV10-3 with TRBJ1-5; TRBD1 agrees at 9 bases. The CDR3 covers 15 residues. Germline V gene lookup returns CDR1 ENHRY and CDR2 SYGVKD. Unmatched junction bases numbered 7, after V lost 6 bases and J lost 4 bases. CDR3 nucleotide sequence: TGTGCCATCAGCGCCGGGACAGGGTTTAATCAGCCCCAGCATTTT. Residues: CAISAGTGFNQPQHF.

V is TRBV9 and J is TRBJ2-7, with D possibly TRBD2 on 6 matching bases. CDR1 and CDR2 from the germline V gene are SGDLS and YYNGEE. V gave up 2 bases and J gave up 7 bases, with 13 bases separating them. The CDR3 spans 13 residues. CDR3 sequence (DNA): TGTGCCAGCAGCGTCGGACCGGGAGTTGAGCAGTACTTC. It is translated as CASSVGPGVEQYF.